This TCR beta chain was obtained from a study of CD8+ T cells in alopecia areata. Study-wide findings and caveats: The study found higher clonality in lesional than normal scalp, especially in alopecia totalis/universalis.

Note on this clone: Its antigen remains unknown.

This CDR3 comprises 13 residues. Per the germline V gene, CDR1 is SGDLS and CDR2 is YYNGEE. V lost 2 bases to trimming and J lost 3 bases, with 7 bases between them. In each case, RNA was isolated and then reverse transcribed into cDNA as the sequencing template. Using immunoSEQ multiplex PCR, the repertoire was profiled, and TCRdb retains in-frame clones only, with some absent. Among some 51,000 clones listed, approximately 96% were seen once. The V and J genes are TRBV9 and TRBJ2-3; D not resolved. The sequence derives from a human donor with alopecia areata. The source was CD8+ T cells sorted from blood, collected at week 0. The CDR3 spells CASSVMGTDTQYF. The CDR3 nucleotides read TGTGCCAGCAGCGTGATGGGGACAGATACGCAGTATTTT.